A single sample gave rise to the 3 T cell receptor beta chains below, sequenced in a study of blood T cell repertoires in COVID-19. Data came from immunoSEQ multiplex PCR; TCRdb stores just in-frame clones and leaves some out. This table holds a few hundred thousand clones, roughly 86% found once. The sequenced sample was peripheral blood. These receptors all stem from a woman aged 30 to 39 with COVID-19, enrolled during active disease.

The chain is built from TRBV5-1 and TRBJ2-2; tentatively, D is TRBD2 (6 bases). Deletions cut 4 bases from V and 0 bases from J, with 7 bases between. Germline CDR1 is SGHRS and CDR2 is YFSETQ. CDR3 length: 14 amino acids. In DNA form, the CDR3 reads TGCGCCAGCAGCGGGGGGACGAACACCGGGGAGCTGTTTTTT. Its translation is CASSGGTNTGELFF.

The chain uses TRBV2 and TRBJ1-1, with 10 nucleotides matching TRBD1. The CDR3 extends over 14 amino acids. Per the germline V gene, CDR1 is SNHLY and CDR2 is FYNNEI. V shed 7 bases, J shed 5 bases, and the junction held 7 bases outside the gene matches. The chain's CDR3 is CASTTGQGKTEAFF. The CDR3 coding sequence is TGTGCCAGCACCACGGGACAGGGGAAAACTGAAGCTTTCTTT.

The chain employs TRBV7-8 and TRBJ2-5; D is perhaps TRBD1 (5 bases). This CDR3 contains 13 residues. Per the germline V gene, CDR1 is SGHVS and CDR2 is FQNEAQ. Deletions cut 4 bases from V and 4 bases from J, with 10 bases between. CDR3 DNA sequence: TGTGCCAGCAGCTCCTTAAGGGGAGAGACCCAGTACTTC. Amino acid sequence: CASSSLRGETQYF.